This TCR beta chain was sequenced in a study of T-cell reconstitution after alpha-beta-depleted transplantation in children. Overall study results and limits: Where alpha-beta T cells came from about two months after transplant was reportedly several hundred expanded graft clones. Surviving recipient cells, namely T cells and thymic progenitors, were the source of high day-60 TCRbeta diversity in some patients. A year post-transplant, T-cell counts and diversity derived mostly from newly produced T cells.

This sample's TCRbeta library carried unique molecular identifier barcodes. TCRdb reprocessed the PCR reads with MiXCR, giving one entry per CDR3 protein. This table has hundreds of thousands of distinct CDR3 sequences, under 20% appearing once. This clonotype was counted many times. Its antigen is not known. V gave up 7 bases and J gave up 3 bases; unmatched junction bases: 5. The CDR3 runs 13 residues. Sequenced material: PBMCs, mostly from graft donor cells, taken 360 days after TCRalphabeta/CD19-depleted stem cell transplant. The chain is built from TRBV12-3 or TRBV12-4 and TRBJ2-5; 7 bases are shared with TRBD1. The clonotype was recovered from a male patient aged 2-15 years who had a stem cell transplant for acute lymphoblastic leukemia, so the T cells may come from the graft donor. The chain's CDR3 is CASTATGEETQYF. CDR3 coding DNA: TGTGCCAGCACCGCTACAGGGGAAGAGACCCAGTACTTC.